The present entry profiles one TCR beta chain with its context. Trimming removed 2 bases from V and 7 bases from J; junction bases left unmatched: 8. The CDR3 covers 16 residues. Germline V lookup: CDR1 KGHSH, CDR2 LQKENI. Original processing methods: Reference gene primer amplification in the assay estimated nucleated cell counts. TCRdb keeps only in-frame clones here, not all; method: immunoSEQ multiplex PCR. V, J and clone size derive from that table, while D and trimming were established from the DNA sequence. The sample consists of roughly 130,000 clones, about 83% of them appearing once. This sample is part of a study of blood T cell repertoires in COVID-19. At the level of the study: COVID-19 samples from acute and convalescent phases originated in the United States, Italy and Spain. The cDNA or gDNA used as material had been derived from T cells, B-cell-depleted T cells, or PBMCs.

This study enrolled people aged 18 to 89 from about 26 US geographic areas. The chain carries TRBV18 and TRBJ2-5; TRBD1 matches 12 bases. Sequencing was performed on PBMCs or T cells enriched from blood (not recorded which). This clonotype originated in a woman aged 50 to 60 with acute COVID-19. This CDR3 is CASSPRGQGATRTQYF. The CDR3, as DNA: TGTGCCAGCTCACCAAGGGGACAGGGGGCGACGAGGACCCAGTACTTC.